The entry below gives a single TCR beta chain sequence along with its context. This sample was taken from a study of T cell responses to AZD1222 COVID-19 vaccine. Profiling relied on immunoSEQ multiplex PCR, and the TCRdb table lists in-frame clones only, not all of them. The data contain 100,000 to 150,000 clones, approximately 90% of them singletons. CDR3 length: 15 residues. The V segment lost 5 bases and the J segment 3 bases; nucleotides outside the gene matches: 7. The V gene's germline CDR1 is KGHSY and CDR2 FQNENV. J is TRBJ2-3 and V is TRBV16, with 8 bases matching TRBD1. Material: peripheral blood, obtained on day 0 of AZD1222 vaccination. This clonotype originated in an adult in good health. CDR3 loop: CASSGDRGRTDTQYF. Here the CDR3 DNA reads TGTGCCAGCAGCGGAGACAGGGGCCGGACAGATACGCAGTATTTT.